This T cell receptor beta chain was sequenced in a study of T cell responses to AZD1222 COVID-19 vaccine. Regarding the study as a whole: Two AZD1222 doses significantly raised spike-specific TCR breadth and depth over controls.

The ends were cut back, 4 bases at V and 3 bases at J, with 10 bases in the middle. From germline, CDR1 is SNHLY and CDR2 FYNNEI. The CDR3 is made up of 14 amino acids. This clone has only one observation. The antigen remains undetermined. TCRdb keeps only in-frame clones here, not all; method: immunoSEQ multiplex PCR. Here the sample spans more than 120,000 clones, 86% being singletons. The TCR comes from an adult who received the AZD1222 COVID-19 vaccine. The specimen was peripheral blood, collected 28 days after the second AZD1222 dose. This sequence joins TRBV2 and TRBJ1-5; tentatively, D is TRBD1 (5 bases). CDR3 nucleotides: TGTGCCAGCAGTGTTGACAGTATCAATCAGCCCCAGCATTTT. Amino acid sequence: CASSVDSINQPQHF.